These T cell receptor beta chains were read from a single sample in a study of vaccination and CD4 T cells after COVID-19. These receptors have no known antigen. Using its own MiXCR run on the PCR reads, TCRdb lists one record per CDR3 protein. The table lists some 5,900 distinct CDR3 sequences, approximately 35% of them singletons. The source material was CD4+ T cells from blood, cultured in vitro. These receptors were taken from a human donor in good health. Both conserved end residues are part of each CDR3. D genes are given only for firm matches. Size tells how often a clone was seen (once, few, many) or the class of an expanded clone, and some rows leave it out.

v_call	d_call	clone_size	j_call	cdr3_length	cdr3_nt	cdr3_aa
TRBV7-9	TRBD2	few	TRBJ2-1	18	TGTGCCAACGAGGTTCTAATGCCAGCGGGGGGATCCTACAATGAGCAGTTCTTC	CANEVLMPAGGSYNEQFF
TRBV4-1	-	medium-sized	TRBJ1-3	16	TGCGCCAGCAGCCCAGAAGAGGGGCGAAGTAAAAACACCATATATTTT	CASSPEEGRSKNTIYF
TRBV19	-	hyperexpanded	TRBJ1-2	12	TGTGCCAGTAGACGAATCGACGGTGGCTACACCTTC	CASRRIDGGYTF
TRBV5-4	-	-	TRBJ1-1	13	TGTGCCAGCAGCTTGATGGGTTTGGGTGAAGCTTTCTTT	CASSLMGLGEAFF
TRBV6-5	TRBD2	few	TRBJ2-2	15	TGTGCCAGCAGTTCAAGCGGGGGAGCCACCGGGGAGCTGTTTTTT	CASSSSGGATGELFF
TRBV30	-	-	TRBJ2-3	13	TGTGCCTGGAGCCCCGGGGGCACAGATACGCAGTATTTT	CAWSPGGTDTQYF
TRBV5-8	-	once	TRBJ2-5	15	TGTGCCAGCAGCTTGGCCGGCGGTGGTTCGGAGACCCAGTACTTC	CASSLAGGGSETQYF
TRBV29-1	TRBD1	-	TRBJ1-2	15	TGCAGCGTGGCTTGGACAGGGGACCCAGGGGGTGGCTACACCTTC	CSVAWTGDPGGGYTF
TRBV7-3	-	-	TRBJ2-3	16	TGTGCCAGCAGCTTGGGAAGGGATCGACTCACAGATACGCAGTATTTT	CASSLGRDRLTDTQYF
TRBV20-1	-	few	TRBJ2-2	14	TGCAGTGCTGGGGGTCGGGACAACTCCAGGGAGCTGTTTTTT	CSAGGRDNSRELFF
TRBV5-1	-	-	TRBJ1-1	14	TGCGCCAGCAGCCCCGGAGGGGAGAGTGGTGAAGCTTTCTTT	CASSPGGESGEAFF
TRBV5-8	-	-	TRBJ1-6	14	TGTGCCAGCAGCCGGGGGGAGGGTAATTCACCCCTCCACTTT	CASSRGEGNSPLHF
TRBV20-1	-	-	TRBJ2-5	13	TGCAGTGCGGGAAAGACAGTTCAAGAGACCCAGTACTTC	CSAGKTVQETQYF
TRBV10-2	-	few	TRBJ1-5	16	TGCGCCAGCAGCCAGGGTTTGGGGGGTCTAAGACAGCCCCAGCATTTT	CASSQGLGGLRQPQHF
TRBV6-4	-	medium-sized	TRBJ1-1	13	TGTGCCAGCAGTGACTCTGACAACACTGAAGCTTTCTTT	CASSDSDNTEAFF
TRBV7-9	-	few	TRBJ1-1	13	TGTGCCAGCAGCTTTGAGGCGAAAACTGAAGCTTTCTTT	CASSFEAKTEAFF
TRBV19	-	few	TRBJ1-5	18	TGTGCCAGTAGTATAGAGAGAGTGGAAGGCCTTCTAAATCAGCCCCAGCATTTT	CASSIERVEGLLNQPQHF
TRBV20-1	-	few	TRBJ1-1	15	TGCAGTGCTAGGGACCCCCGGGAGGCCAACACTGAAGCTTTCTTT	CSARDPREANTEAFF
TRBV7-8	-	-	TRBJ1-6	15	TGTGCCAGCAGCAGCCGGGACTCCTATAATTCACCCCTCCACTTT	CASSSRDSYNSPLHF
TRBV10-3	-	-	TRBJ2-5	12	TGTGCCATCAGTGAGGCGGGAGAGACCCAGTACTTC	CAISEAGETQYF
TRBV6-1	-	-	TRBJ2-3	14	TGTGCCAGCGGGGGTCAAAAGACCACAGATACGCAGTATTTT	CASGGQKTTDTQYF
TRBV7-9	TRBD1	few	TRBJ2-3	14	TGTGCCAGCAGCGTGGGGACAGACACAGATACGCAGTATTTT	CASSVGTDTDTQYF
TRBV5-4	-	once	TRBJ2-2	13	TGTGCCAGCAGCCTCGAAGAACTCGGGGAGCTGTTTTTT	CASSLEELGELFF
TRBV7-2	-	-	TRBJ1-6	14	TGTGCCAGCAGCTTAGCACAGGGTAACTCACCCCTCCACTTT	CASSLAQGNSPLHF
TRBV19	-	-	TRBJ1-4	15	TGTGCCAGTAGTATAGACGGGCAGGACTTCGAAAAACTGTTTTTT	CASSIDGQDFEKLFF
TRBV20-1	TRBD2	-	TRBJ2-7	13	TGCAGTGCGGCGCGGGGGGAGATCTACGAGCAGTACTTC	CSAARGEIYEQYF
TRBV21-1	-	-	TRBJ2-7	17	TGTGCCAGCAGCTCACACCCCGAGCGGGGGGGATCCTACGAGCAGTACTTC	CASSSHPERGGSYEQYF
TRBV7-2	-	few	TRBJ2-1	13	TGTGCCAGCAGACCTAATCAGGGAGGTGAGCAGTTCTTC	CASRPNQGGEQFF
TRBV2	-	few	TRBJ1-1	14	TGTGCCAGCACCGTCTCCAGTAGGGTCTCTGAAGCTTTCTTT	CASTVSSRVSEAFF
TRBV6-1	-	-	TRBJ1-1	12	TGTGCCAGCTGCCGAGTAGGGTCCGGGGCTTTCTTT	CASCRVGSGAFF
TRBV6-5	TRBD1	few	TRBJ1-1	14	TGTGCCAGCAGTTTACAGGGGGCAGGGACTGAAGCTTTCTTT	CASSLQGAGTEAFF
TRBV7-9	-	-	TRBJ1-1	11	TGTGCCAGCAGGGTTAGTACTGAAGCTTTCTTT	CASRVSTEAFF
TRBV19	-	few	TRBJ2-3	13	TGTGCCAGTAGTTCGGGGGACACAGATACGCAGTATTTT	CASSSGDTDTQYF
TRBV7-9	-	few	TRBJ1-5	14	TGTGCCAGCAGCCCCCGTTGGACGGACCAGCCCCAGCATTTT	CASSPRWTDQPQHF
TRBV18	TRBD1	-	TRBJ1-5	16	TGTGCCAGCTCATCTCTCCCGGGACAGGGGATTCAGCCCCAGCATTTT	CASSSLPGQGIQPQHF
TRBV20-1	-	-	TRBJ1-3	14	TGCAGTGCTAGAGGTGGGACCGGGGTGGACACCATATATTTT	CSARGGTGVDTIYF
TRBV7-2	-	few	TRBJ1-2	16	TGTGCCAGCAGCCCCCGGGGCTCCACAGCTAACTATGGCTACACCTTC	CASSPRGSTANYGYTF
TRBV6-5	-	-	TRBJ1-2	12	TGTGCCAGCAGTTATAGGGGACACTTGGAAACCTTC	CASSYRGHLETF
TRBV7-9	-	-	TRBJ2-7	17	TGTGCCAGCAGCTTAGGGGTGTCGGGGACATCTGTCGACGAGCAGTACTTC	CASSLGVSGTSVDEQYF
TRBV5-1	-	-	TRBJ1-1	13	TGCGCCAGCAGCTTGGTCGGTTACACTGAAGCTTTCTTT	CASSLVGYTEAFF
TRBV6-1	-	few	TRBJ1-2	15	TGTGCCAGCAGTGAAGCCCCACTTCTCGGCTATGGCTACACCTTC	CASSEAPLLGYGYTF
TRBV7-2	-	-	TRBJ1-6	15	TGTGCCAGCAGCTTCCAACCTGGGGAGTTTTCAGCCCTCCACTTT	CASSFQPGEFSALHF
TRBV19	-	few	TRBJ2-4	14	TGTGCCAGTACGGACTCCTTAGCCAAAAACATTCAGTACTTC	CASTDSLAKNIQYF
TRBV20-1	TRBD1	few	TRBJ1-6	16	TGCAGTGCCGGCACCGGGACAGCCTCCTATAATTCACCCCTCCACTTT	CSAGTGTASYNSPLHF
TRBV27	TRBD1	medium-sized	TRBJ1-1	14	TGTGCCAGCAGTTTGCGGACAGGAGTCACTGAAGCTTTCTTT	CASSLRTGVTEAFF
TRBV10-3	-	few	TRBJ1-2	14	TGTGCCATCAGTGAACAGGTTGGGCCTTATGGCTACACCTTC	CAISEQVGPYGYTF
TRBV20-1	TRBD1	medium-sized	TRBJ1-6	14	TGCAGTGCTAGACCGGGACAGGGGTCTTCACCCCTCCACTTT	CSARPGQGSSPLHF
TRBV15	-	-	TRBJ1-2	14	TGTGCCACCAGCAGAGATGGGGGTCCGGAGGGCTACACCTTC	CATSRDGGPEGYTF
TRBV6-1	TRBD1	-	TRBJ2-7	15	TGTGCCAGCAGTGACCCGGGACAGCGGTCCTACGAGCAGTACTTC	CASSDPGQRSYEQYF
TRBV25-1	-	-	TRBJ1-1	15	TGTGCCAGCAGTGCCTTGAGGGCATGGTACACTGAAGCTTTCTTT	CASSALRAWYTEAFF
TRBV11-2	-	-	TRBJ1-1	14	TGTGCCAGCAGACGTAGTGGGGGGGGCACTGAAGCTTTCTTT	CASRRSGGGTEAFF
TRBV7-9	TRBD1	few	TRBJ2-5	15	TGTGCCAGCAGCTTCTGGACAGGGTATCGGGAGACCCAGTACTTC	CASSFWTGYRETQYF
TRBV7-3	TRBD1	-	TRBJ2-7	16	TGTGCCAGCAGCTTATCACGCGGGACAGGGGACTCCGAGCAGTACTTC	CASSLSRGTGDSEQYF
TRBV2	TRBD1	-	TRBJ1-6	15	TGTGCCAGCAGGCCCGGGACAGGGGATAATTCACCCCTCCACTTT	CASRPGTGDNSPLHF